This T cell receptor beta chain was captured by sequencing in a study of quantifying T cell responses using KT2 cells. On the study more broadly: cDNA was made from DNase-treated RNA using alpha and beta constant primers. Estimated efficiency of the T4 ligation step was above 9.5% under optimum conditions.

Each cDNA got a UMI-containing oligo ligated at its 3' end. The first PCR ran 3 to 5 cycles with an equimolar RC1.1 and RC1.2 beta primer mix. TCRdb fed the UMI-ligation and nested PCR reads into MiXCR, producing one record per CDR3 protein. The sample has 60,000 or so distinct CDR3 sequences; approximately 13% are singletons. This clonotype turned up a few times. The sample consisted of PBMCs spiked with cells of the T cell clone KT2. The TCR was taken from a human donor.

The CDR3 nucleotides read TGCAGTGCCCCGAACAGGGGACCCAATCAGCCCCAGCATTTT. This gives the protein CSAPNRGPNQPQHF. This chain joins TRBV20-1 and TRBJ1-5; TRBD1 matches at 7 bases. Germline V CDR1 and CDR2: DFQATT, SNEGSKA (reference sequence). V was pared by 6 bases and J by 3 bases, with 8 bases of the junction left unmatched. The CDR3 is made up of 14 amino acids.